These T cell receptor beta chains were read from a single sample in a study of blood T cell repertoires in COVID-19. TCRdb's table, derived via immunoSEQ multiplex PCR, lists solely in-frame clones and lacks some. This sample carries about 130,000 clones, approximately 85% of them seen once, and the ten largest clones take around 4.7%. The sample comprised peripheral blood. The receptors stem from a human donor in a cohort sampled during active COVID-19. CDR3s include the opening cysteine and the closing phenylalanine or tryptophan. The D gene is left open where the match is weak. The listing skips clone size in some rows; elsewhere it reads once, few, many or a size class.

D: NA
size: NA
V: TRBV13
J: TRBJ1-2
DNA: TGTGCCAGCAGCTTACCGGCCGAGGGGGTAAGGAATGGCTACACCTTC
CDR3: CASSLPAEGVRNGYTF

D: NA
size: NA
V: TRBV9
J: TRBJ2-3
DNA: TGTGCCAGCACAGGGGGACTAGGGACAGATACGCAGTATTTT
CDR3: CASTGGLGTDTQYF

D: NA
size: NA
V: TRBV6-5
J: TRBJ2-6
DNA: TGTGCCAGCAGTTTGGGGGGCTCTGGGGCCAACGTCCTGACTTTC
CDR3: CASSLGGSGANVLTF

D: NA
size: NA
V: TRBV10-3
J: TRBJ1-1
DNA: TGTGCCATCAGCGCCCGGGAGGAGAACACTGAAGCTTTCTTT
CDR3: CAISAREENTEAFF

D: TRBD2
size: NA
V: TRBV7-2
J: TRBJ2-3
DNA: TGTGCCAGCAGCATTGGACTAGTGAAAGGCACAGATACGCAGTATTTT
CDR3: CASSIGLVKGTDTQYF

D: NA
size: NA
V: TRBV18
J: TRBJ1-2
DNA: TGTGCCAGCTCACCTGCCAAGACAAGCAGCTATGGCTACACCTTC
CDR3: CASSPAKTSSYGYTF

D: TRBD1
size: few
V: TRBV5-6
J: TRBJ2-5
DNA: TGTGCCAGCAGCCCAGGGACAGGGAGCGAGACCCAGTACTTC
CDR3: CASSPGTGSETQYF

D: NA
size: NA
V: TRBV7-2
J: TRBJ1-2
DNA: TGTGCCAGCAGCTTAGCACCCAGGGCTAACTATGGCTACACCTTC
CDR3: CASSLAPRANYGYTF

D: NA
size: NA
V: TRBV10-3
J: TRBJ1-1
DNA: TGTGCCATCAGTGAGTCGGGCAAGCCAGAAGCTTTCTTT
CDR3: CAISESGKPEAFF

D: NA
size: NA
V: TRBV27
J: TRBJ2-1
DNA: TGTGCCAGCAGTTTACCCCTGATGACAGTTTACAATGAGCAGTTCTTC
CDR3: CASSLPLMTVYNEQFF

D: NA
size: NA
V: TRBV12-3/TRBV12-4
J: TRBJ1-2
DNA: TGTGCCAGCAGTTGGTTTCGCGGCTATGGCTACACCTTC
CDR3: CASSWFRGYGYTF

D: TRBD1
size: NA
V: TRBV7-2
J: TRBJ2-5
DNA: TGTGCCAGCAGCTTGGGACAGGGGGCCTTCCAAGAGACCCAGTACTTC
CDR3: CASSLGQGAFQETQYF

D: NA
size: NA
V: TRBV7-2
J: TRBJ2-7
DNA: TGTGCCAGCAGCCCCGGGAGCACGGCCTACGAGCAGTACTTC
CDR3: CASSPGSTAYEQYF

D: NA
size: NA
V: TRBV2
J: TRBJ2-2
DNA: TGTGCCAGCACTCTCGTGGGAGAGAACACCGGGGAGCTGTTTTTT
CDR3: CASTLVGENTGELFF

D: TRBD1
size: NA
V: TRBV5-1
J: TRBJ1-3
DNA: TGCGCCAGCAGCTTCACGACAGGGCCTGGAAACACCATATATTTT
CDR3: CASSFTTGPGNTIYF

D: NA
size: NA
V: TRBV12-1
J: TRBJ2-1
DNA: TGTGCCAGCAGCGCAGGACTAGCGGGGGCCATAGGTAATGAGCAGTTCTTC
CDR3: CASSAGLAGAIGNEQFF

D: NA
size: NA
V: TRBV6-2/TRBV6-3
J: TRBJ2-1
DNA: TGTGCCAGCAGTACCCTGGTTCCAGGGCATGAGCAGTTCTTC
CDR3: CASSTLVPGHEQFF

D: TRBD1
size: NA
V: TRBV10-3
J: TRBJ1-5
DNA: TGTGCCATCAGTCGGACAGGGGATAATCAGCCCCAGCATTTT
CDR3: CAISRTGDNQPQHF

D: NA
size: NA
V: TRBV18
J: TRBJ1-2
DNA: TGTGCCAGCTCACTGAGACTGACAGCTAACTATGGCTACACCTTC
CDR3: CASSLRLTANYGYTF

D: TRBD1
size: once
V: TRBV5-5
J: TRBJ1-2
DNA: TGTGCCAGCAGCTGGGGACAGAGCTATGGCTACACCTTC
CDR3: CASSWGQSYGYTF

D: TRBD2
size: NA
V: TRBV11-2
J: TRBJ2-5
DNA: TGTGCCAGCAGCCGGGCCGGCGGGAGCCAAGAGACCCAGTACTTC
CDR3: CASSRAGGSQETQYF

D: TRBD2
size: NA
V: TRBV6-2/TRBV6-3
J: TRBJ2-1
DNA: TGTGCCAGCAGCTCAGCGGGGGCGCGAGTCCACAATGAGCAGTTCTTC
CDR3: CASSSAGARVHNEQFF

D: TRBD1
size: NA
V: TRBV5-1
J: TRBJ1-4
DNA: TGCGCCAGCAGCTTGAGTGGGACAGGGGGCGAAAAACTGTTTTTT
CDR3: CASSLSGTGGEKLFF

D: NA
size: NA
V: TRBV28
J: TRBJ2-1
DNA: TGTGCCAGCAGCCTCATAGGGGCGACCTCCTCCTACAATGAGCAGTTCTTC
CDR3: CASSLIGATSSYNEQFF

D: TRBD1
size: NA
V: TRBV18
J: TRBJ1-4
DNA: TGTGCCAGCTCACCACCGGGACAGGGGGGTGAAAAACTGTTTTTT
CDR3: CASSPPGQGGEKLFF

D: NA
size: NA
V: TRBV5-1
J: TRBJ2-5
DNA: TGCGCCAGCAGCGGAGGCAGGACCCAAGAGACCCAGTACTTC
CDR3: CASSGGRTQETQYF

D: TRBD2
size: NA
V: TRBV30
J: TRBJ2-7
DNA: TGTGCCTGGAGTCCGGGACTAGCCGAATACGAGCAGTACTTC
CDR3: CAWSPGLAEYEQYF

D: TRBD1
size: NA
V: TRBV11-2
J: TRBJ1-2
DNA: TGTGCCAGCAGCTTGGGACAGGGGTTTGGCTACACCTTC
CDR3: CASSLGQGFGYTF

D: NA
size: NA
V: TRBV5-1
J: TRBJ2-2
DNA: TGCGCCAGCAGCTTGGCCAGGTCTTTAAACACCGGGGAGCTGTTTTTT
CDR3: CASSLARSLNTGELFF

D: NA
size: once
V: TRBV23-1
J: TRBJ2-5
DNA: TGCGCCAGCAGTCCGGCGTACGGGACACCCTTCCAAGAGACCCAGTACTTC
CDR3: CASSPAYGTPFQETQYF

D: TRBD1
size: NA
V: TRBV4-1
J: TRBJ1-2
DNA: TGCGCCAGCAGCCAAGATGAGGGACAGGGGACAGGGGCTGGCTACACCTTC
CDR3: CASSQDEGQGTGAGYTF

D: TRBD2
size: NA
V: TRBV11-3
J: TRBJ2-5
DNA: TGTGCCAGCAGCTCACCTGGACTAGCGGGAGGGCGGGAGACCCAGTACTTC
CDR3: CASSSPGLAGGRETQYF

D: TRBD2
size: NA
V: TRBV7-2
J: TRBJ2-5
DNA: TGTGCCAGCAGCTTAGGGATAGGACTAGGCCAAGAGACCCAGTACTTC
CDR3: CASSLGIGLGQETQYF

D: NA
size: NA
V: TRBV3-1/TRBV3-2
J: TRBJ2-5
DNA: TGTGCCAGCAGCCAAACCGACGGGCAAGAGACCCAGTACTTC
CDR3: CASSQTDGQETQYF

D: TRBD1
size: NA
V: TRBV4-3
J: TRBJ1-4
DNA: TGCGCCAGCAGCCAAGGGAGGGGGATAGGGGGCACTAATGAAAAACTGTTTTTT
CDR3: CASSQGRGIGGTNEKLFF

D: TRBD1
size: NA
V: TRBV18
J: TRBJ1-2
DNA: TGTGCCAGCTCATCTGTGACAGGGGTGAATGGCTACACCTTC
CDR3: CASSSVTGVNGYTF

D: TRBD1
size: NA
V: TRBV18
J: TRBJ2-3
DNA: TGTGCCAGCTCAGCTCGCCGGGACAGGGGCACAGATACGCAGTATTTT
CDR3: CASSARRDRGTDTQYF

D: NA
size: NA
V: TRBV6-5
J: TRBJ1-1
DNA: TGTGCCAGCGGCGTTAGGGGTTTCGCTGAAGCTTTCTTT
CDR3: CASGVRGFAEAFF

D: NA
size: NA
V: TRBV19
J: TRBJ2-5
DNA: TGTGCCAGTAGTATAGATCTGGAGACCCAGTACTTC
CDR3: CASSIDLETQYF

D: NA
size: NA
V: TRBV12-3/TRBV12-4
J: TRBJ1-2
DNA: TGTGCCAGCAGTTTAGCCCTTCTCTATGGCTACACCTTC
CDR3: CASSLALLYGYTF

D: TRBD1
size: NA
V: TRBV7-6
J: TRBJ1-2
DNA: TGTGCCAGCAGCTCGACAGGGCTCGATGGCTACACCTTC
CDR3: CASSSTGLDGYTF

D: TRBD1
size: NA
V: TRBV27
J: TRBJ1-2
DNA: TGTGCCAGCAGATCCGGGACAGGCGCAGGAGGCTACACCTTC
CDR3: CASRSGTGAGGYTF

D: NA
size: few
V: TRBV19
J: TRBJ1-4
DNA: TGTGCCAGTAGTATACATGCAACTAATGAAAAACTGTTTTTT
CDR3: CASSIHATNEKLFF